A selection of T cell receptor beta chains follows, all from one sample in a study of blood T cell repertoires in COVID-19. Sequencing was performed with immunoSEQ multiplex PCR; in TCRdb, only in-frame clones are kept and a portion is missing. Among 240,000 or so clones listed, 88% were seen once. The sample comprised peripheral blood. These TCRs come from a woman aged 40 to 50 who had recovered from COVID-19. CDR3s include the opening cysteine and the closing phenylalanine or tryptophan. Fields, in order: V gene, J gene, clone size, D gene, CDR3 DNA, CDR3 protein. A D gene is named only where the DNA matches it firmly. Clone size is shown for a subset of rows, as once, few, many or a class of expanded clone.

>TRBV14|TRBJ1-3|many|-
TGTGCCAGCAGCCAAGTCATGGCCGTCTCTGGAAACACCATATATTTT
CASSQVMAVSGNTIYF
>TRBV7-3|TRBJ2-6|once|-
TGTGCCAGCAGCTTGAGCAGGTCCTCTGGGGCCAACGTCCTGACTTTC
CASSLSRSSGANVLTF
>TRBV27|TRBJ2-7|-|TRBD2
TGTGCCAGCAGCCCTAGCGGGGGGCCCTACGAGCAGTACTTC
CASSPSGGPYEQYF
>TRBV5-4|TRBJ2-3|once|-
TGTGCCAGCGGAGATACAGGTAGGGGGTCCACAGATACGCAGTATTTT
CASGDTGRGSTDTQYF
>TRBV9|TRBJ1-1|-|-
TGTGCCAGCAGCGTAGGGGGAGTTGGCACTGAAGCTTTCTTT
CASSVGGVGTEAFF
>TRBV5-6|TRBJ1-4|-|TRBD1
TGTGCCAGCAGCCCTGGACAGGTCGGAGGGGAAAAACTGTTTTTT
CASSPGQVGGEKLFF
>TRBV18|TRBJ2-1|-|TRBD1
TGTGCCAGCTCACCTCAGGGCAGGGGGCTCGACAATGAGCAGTTCTTC
CASSPQGRGLDNEQFF
>TRBV9|TRBJ1-1|-|TRBD1
TGTGCCAGCAGCAAGACGGACAGGGGCCGGAACACTGAAGCTTTCTTT
CASSKTDRGRNTEAFF
>TRBV3-1/TRBV3-2|TRBJ1-6|-|-
TGTGCCAGCAGCCAAGATTTTGGCAGGGGACACAATAATTCACCCCTCCACTTT
CASSQDFGRGHNNSPLHF
>TRBV7-9|TRBJ1-4|-|-
TGTGCCAGCAGCCCTCCCGGGGGGAATGAAAAACTGTTTTTT
CASSPPGGNEKLFF
>TRBV20-1|TRBJ1-1|-|-
TGCAGTGCTAGTAGGGGGGGGGACACTGAAGCTTTCTTT
CSASRGGDTEAFF
>TRBV9|TRBJ2-1|-|TRBD2
TGTGCCAGCAGCGTAGTACGGGAGGTGGGTGAGCAGTTCTTC
CASSVVREVGEQFF
>TRBV6-2/TRBV6-3|TRBJ1-2|-|-
TGTGCCAGCAGTTACCCCGGGACTGCTAACTATGGCTACACCTTC
CASSYPGTANYGYTF
>TRBV10-3|TRBJ1-4|-|TRBD1
TGTGCCATCAGTAACACCCCCGGGACAGGGGTAGGAGAAAAACTGTTTTTT
CAISNTPGTGVGEKLFF
>TRBV21-1|TRBJ1-1|-|-
TGTGCCAGCATCGCCCAGGCAGGGGGTGGGCACTCTGAAGCTTTCTTT
CASIAQAGGGHSEAFF
>TRBV30|TRBJ1-5|-|-
TGTGCCTGGGGAGATGACAGACCCTATAGCAATCAGCCCCAGCATTTT
CAWGDDRPYSNQPQHF
>TRBV6-5|TRBJ1-1|-|TRBD1
TGTGCCAGCAGCACCCTACAGGGGGCCGGCACTGAAGCTTTCTTT
CASSTLQGAGTEAFF
>TRBV19|TRBJ1-2|-|-
TGTGCCAGTAGTGAAGGTCGGGACTATGGCTACACCTTC
CASSEGRDYGYTF
>TRBV5-3|TRBJ2-2|-|-
TGTGCCAGAAGCTTGAGAGAGGGGGAGTACACCGGGGAGCTGTTTTTT
CARSLREGEYTGELFF